Below, 31 T cell receptor beta chains from the same sample are listed, as sequenced in a study of beta chain features in type 1 diabetes. The study's findings and limits: When Type 1 diabetes patients were examined, their TCRB CDR3s proved moderately but significantly shorter in all four CD4+ subsets.

Their specific antigens are unknown. The isolated RNA, all of it, was reverse transcribed, so expressed TCRB transcripts were what got sequenced. Assay used: immunoSEQ multiplex PCR; TCRdb lists only in-frame clones, some missing. The sample comprises under 300,000 clones, around 24% of which are singletons, and roughly 0.011% rests with the top ten. Specimen: naive CD4+ T cells from blood. The receptors come from a woman aged 30 to 39 with type 1 diabetes.

This clone showed up just a few times. The CDR3, as DNA: TGTGCCACCGGAGTCCCCGGAACCTACGAGCAGTACTTC. This gives the protein CATGVPGTYEQYF. This sequence joins TRBV10-3 and TRBJ2-7; D gene ambiguous. Germline V gene sequence: CDR1 ENHRY, CDR2 SYGVKD. The CDR3 totals 13 residues. The germline V and J ends were trimmed by 10 bases and 2 bases, with 15 bases remaining between them.

This rearrangement joins TRBV30 to TRBJ1-4; 9 positions match TRBD1. Germline assignment: CDR1 GTSNPN and CDR2 SVGIG (reference sequence). Losses at the gene ends were 8 bases for V and 7 bases for J; bases not matched to a gene: 8. This CDR3 is 13 amino acids long. The CDR3 loop is CARSGTGTEKLFF. In DNA, the CDR3 is TGTGCCAGATCCGGGACAGGGACTGAAAAACTGTTTTTT.

The chain uses TRBV30 and TRBJ2-2; unclear D gene. The CDR3 is 16 amino acids. From germline, CDR1 is GTSNPN and CDR2 SVGIG (reference sequence). Trimming pared 0 bases from V and 1 base from J, leaving 12 bases between. CDR3 in DNA: TGTGCCTGGAGTGTAAGGCGGTTATTGAACACCGGGGAGCTGTTTTTT. Residues: CAWSVRRLLNTGELFF.

The chain is built from TRBV9 and TRBJ2-7, with 9 bases lining up with TRBD1. The V gene end was trimmed by 0 bases and the J gene end by 6 bases; junction bases not matched to a gene: 10. Germline assignment: CDR1 SGDLS and CDR2 YYNGEE. The length of the CDR3 is 16 residues. The CDR3 spells CASSVAFTGQGTEQYF. As DNA, the CDR3 is TGTGCCAGCAGCGTAGCTTTTACCGGACAGGGGACCGAGCAGTACTTC. Full variable domain (outside the CDR3, taken from reference TRBV9 and TRBJ2-7): DSGVTQTPKHLITATGQRVTLRCSPRSGDLSVYWYQQSLDQGLQFLIQYYNGEERAKGNILERFSAQQFPDLHSELNLSSLELGDSALYFCASSVAFTGQGTEQYFGPGTRLTVT.

The chain has TRBV6-1 and TRBJ2-7; TRBD1 agrees at 7 bases. Trimming took 7 bases from V and 5 from J; bases not matched to a gene: 8. The CDR3 has 13 amino acids. Germline V gene lookup returns CDR1 MNHNS and CDR2 SASEGT. In nucleotides, the CDR3 is TGTGCCAGCAAGGGCAGGGGGTTCGACGAGCAGTACTTC. The encoded protein is CASKGRGFDEQYF.

The chain recombines TRBV11-2 with TRBJ2-5, with a possible D match to TRBD1 (5 bases). This CDR3 contains 13 residues. V dropped 0 bases and J dropped 5 bases, with 7 bases sitting between them. Germline-derived CDR1 and CDR2 are SGHAT and FQNNGV. The CDR3 is CASSLDRVETQYF. Here the CDR3 DNA reads TGTGCCAGCAGCTTAGACAGGGTCGAGACCCAGTACTTC.

This clone was counted only a few times. This rearrangement joins TRBV30 to TRBJ2-3; 11 nucleotides line up with TRBD1. Germline V gene lookup returns CDR1 GTSNPN and CDR2 SVGIG (reference sequence). This CDR3 contains 12 residues. DNA of the CDR3: TGTGTAGCCGGACAGGGGGCTGATACGCAGTATTTT. It yields the protein CVAGQGADTQYF.

To note about this clone: Other DNA sequences within the sample encode an identical CDR3. The V gene is TRBV29-1, the J gene TRBJ2-1; TRBD2 might be the D (5 bases). The length of the CDR3 is 11 residues. Trimming left V 4 bases short and J 7 bases short, with 8 bases between. The germline gives CDR1 SQVTM, CDR2 ANQGSEA. Here the CDR3 DNA reads TGCAGCGTTGCGGGCGGGAATGAGCAGTTCTTC. It encodes CSVAGGNEQFF.

The sample holds a few counts of this clone. V usage is TRBV5-6 and J usage is TRBJ2-7, with 9 bases matching TRBD1. The germline V gene encodes CDR1 SGHDT and CDR2 YYEEEE. The CDR3 is made up of 15 amino acids. The trim removed 1 base at V and 3 bases at J, leaving 5 bases unmatched. CDR3 in amino acids: CASSLTTTGGYEQYF. In nucleotides, the CDR3 is TGTGCCAGCAGCTTGACCACGACAGGGGGCTACGAGCAGTACTTC.

This clone was seen more than once but under ten times. This sequence joins TRBV6-5 and TRBJ2-7; TRBD1 is a possible D gene (5 bases). Germline CDR1 is MNHEY and CDR2 is SVGAGI. Deletions cut 7 bases from V and 6 bases from J, with 19 bases between. The CDR3 covers 14 residues. Here the CDR3 DNA reads TGTGCCAGCACCAAGGGGCCCGCACTCTCCGAGCAGTACTTC. Protein product: CASTKGPALSEQYF.

This clone came up a few times. CDR3 DNA sequence: TGTGCCGTTAACTATAGGACTGAAGCTTTCTTT. Translated, it gives CAVNYRTEAFF. The gene calls are TRBV30 and TRBJ1-1; D is unresolved. Per the germline V gene, CDR1 is GTSNPN and CDR2 is SVGIG (reference sequence). Trimming stripped 8 bases from V and 5 bases from J, with 12 bases between. The length of the CDR3 is 11 residues. Full variable domain (rest looked up from reference TRBV30 and TRBJ1-1): SQTIHQWPATLVQPVGSPLSLECTVEGTSNPNLYWYRQAAGRGLQLLFYSVGIGQISSEVPQNLSASRPQDRQFILSSKKLLLSDSGFYLCAVNYRTEAFFGQGTRLTVV.

This rearrangement joins TRBV29-1 to TRBJ1-1; unclear D gene. The CDR3 consists of 17 residues. V lost 1 base and J lost 1, with 19 bases in between. CDR1 and CDR2 (germline): SQVTM, ANQGSEA. CDR3 nucleotide sequence: TGCAGCGTTGAAGCCCCAGGACCCATGGGAGGGAACACTGAAGCTTTCTTT. Translation gives CSVEAPGPMGGNTEAFF.

This clone was detected only a few times. This chain uses TRBV28 with TRBJ2-5; D uncertain. This CDR3 is 12 amino acids long. CDR1 is MDHEN and CDR2 is SYDVKM in the germline V gene. Trimming took 4 bases from V and 3 from J, leaving 6 bases between them. This CDR3 is CASSSLEETQYF. In nucleotides, the CDR3 is TGTGCCAGCAGTTCACTGGAAGAGACCCAGTACTTC.

The rearrangement joins TRBV5-6 to TRBJ2-1, with 9 bases aligning to TRBD2. V lost 1 base to trimming and J lost 7 bases; unmatched junction nucleotides: 6. Germline V CDR1 and CDR2: SGHDT, YYEEEE. CDR3 length equals 15 residues. Here the CDR3 DNA reads TGTGCCAGCAGCTTGATCGCGGGAGGGATAAATGAGCAGTTCTTC. Protein product: CASSLIAGGINEQFF.

This clone was counted only a few times. This sequence joins TRBV15 and TRBJ2-7; no clear D. This CDR3 contains 14 residues. Germline CDR1 LNHNV, CDR2 YYDKDF (reference sequence). With 0 bases removed from V and 2 bases from J, the gap between germline ends came to 8 bases. The CDR3 protein is CATSRDTATYEQYF. The CDR3 DNA follows: TGTGCCACCAGCAGAGACACAGCTACCTACGAGCAGTACTTC.

This chain links TRBV7-2 with TRBJ2-3; TRBD2 aligns across 9 bases. CDR3 length: 16 residues. V shed 5 bases, J shed 8 bases, and the junction held 14 bases outside the gene matches. Germline V gene sequence: CDR1 SGHTA, CDR2 FQGNSA. DNA for the CDR3: TGTGCCAGCAGCCCATCTATGGGCCATAGCGGGAGTACGCAGTATTTT. It translates to CASSPSMGHSGSTQYF.

The V and J genes are TRBV30 and TRBJ2-1; the match to TRBD2 covers 13 bases. The CDR3 contains 15 residues. The germline V gene encodes CDR1 GTSNPN and CDR2 SVGIG (reference sequence). The V and J ends lost 2 bases and 5 bases, in that order; junction bases with no gene match: 3. This chain's CDR3 is CAWSYGTSGNNEQFF. The CDR3 coding sequence is TGTGCCTGGAGTTATGGGACTAGCGGGAACAATGAGCAGTTCTTC. The whole variable domain, remainder taken from reference TRBV30 and TRBJ2-1, is SQTIHQWPATLVQPVGSPLSLECTVEGTSNPNLYWYRQAAGRGLQLLFYSVGIGQISSEVPQNLSASRPQDRQFILSSKKLLLSDSGFYLCAWSYGTSGNNEQFFGPGTRLTVL.

This rearrangement joins TRBV28 to TRBJ1-5, with TRBD1 identical over 8 bases. This CDR3 spans 17 amino acids. J was trimmed by 0 bases and V by 6 bases; bases with no gene match: 10. Germline CDR1 MDHEN, CDR2 SYDVKM. CDR3 in DNA: TGTGCCAGCAGGCCCGGGACAGGACGATATAGCAATCAGCCCCAGCATTTT. Encoded protein: CASRPGTGRYSNQPQHF.

This clone was seen only a few times. The V call is TRBV19, the J call TRBJ2-7; a possible D gene is TRBD2 (5 bases). Germline V CDR1 and CDR2: LNHDA, SQIVND (reference sequence). The CDR3 has 16 residues. Trimming pared 1 base from V and 4 bases from J, leaving 17 bases between. DNA for the CDR3: TGTGCCAGTAGTATAGGACCGTGGGAGCACCTTTACGAGCAGTACTTC. Residues: CASSIGPWEHLYEQYF. Drawing the rest from reference TRBV19 and TRBJ2-7, the complete variable domain is DGGITQSPKYLFRKEGQNVTLSCEQNLNHDAMYWYRQDPGQGLRLIYYSQIVNDFQKGDIAEGYSVSREKKESFPLTVTSAQKNPTAFYLCASSIGPWEHLYEQYFGPGTRLTVT.

This clone has just a few counts. This chain links TRBV15 with TRBJ2-2; D gene unclear. Looked up from germline, CDR1 is LNHNV and CDR2 is YYDKDF (reference sequence). This CDR3 contains 12 residues. V was cut by 0 bases and J by 7 bases, with 3 bases left in between. The CDR3 DNA sequence: TGTGCCACCAGCAGAGATAACGGGGAGCTGTTTTTT. This encodes CATSRDNGELFF.

This clone has only a few counts. The CDR3 sequence is CASSLRAGLNTGELFF. CDR3 DNA sequence: TGTGCCAGCAGCTTAAGAGCGGGATTGAACACCGGGGAGCTGTTTTTT. The chain couples TRBV7-2 to TRBJ2-2, with 7 nucleotides matching TRBD2. The germline V gene has CDR1 SGHTA and CDR2 FQGNSA. This CDR3 is built from 16 residues. The junction had 4 bases not matched to a gene; V was cut back by 2 bases and J by 1 base.

The V call is TRBV19, the J call TRBJ2-3; D is possibly TRBD2 (6 bases). Germline V gene sequence: CDR1 LNHDA, CDR2 SQIVND (reference sequence). Trimming took 6 bases from V and 0 from J, leaving 13 bases between them. This CDR3 is built from 15 residues. CDR3 nucleotide sequence: TGTGCCAGTAGCTCACTCAGCGGGAGCACAGATACGCAGTATTTT. As protein: CASSSLSGSTDTQYF.

This clone has only a few counts. The V call is TRBV5-1, the J call TRBJ2-5, with 11 positions matching TRBD2. This CDR3 contains 13 residues. Germline V lookup: CDR1 SGHRS, CDR2 YFSETQ. The ends lost 3 bases at V and 7 bases at J; junction bases unmatched: 2. As DNA, the CDR3 is TGCGCCAGCAGCTCCGGGACTAGCGGGACCCAGTACTTC. It is translated as CASSSGTSGTQYF.

The chain couples TRBV2 to TRBJ2-5; 8 bases are shared with TRBD2. Trimming cost V 6 bases and J 7 bases; bases outside gene matches: 13. CDR1 and CDR2 from the germline V gene are SNHLY and FYNNEI. The CDR3 covers 15 residues. The CDR3 DNA sequence: TGTGCCAGCAGACGACGGGAGGGGATCGGGGGGACCCAGTACTTC. It codes for CASRRREGIGGTQYF. Together with reference TRBV2 and TRBJ2-5, the CDR3 gives the full variable domain: EPEVTQTPSHQVTQMGQEVILRCVPISNHLYFYWYRQILGQKVEFLVSFYNNEISEKSEIFDDQFSVERPDGSNFTLKIRSTKLEDSAMYFCASRRREGIGGTQYFGPGTRLLVL.

The rearrangement links TRBV5-4 to TRBJ2-4, with D possibly matching TRBD2 (6 bases). The CDR3 has 15 amino acids. Germline-derived CDR1 and CDR2 are SGHNT and YYREEE (reference sequence). The V end lost 0 bases, the J end lost 1 base, and 8 bases lay between the germline ends. This CDR3 is CASSLAGEAKNIQYF. CDR3 nucleotide sequence: TGTGCCAGCAGCTTGGCGGGAGAGGCCAAAAACATTCAGTACTTC.

The rearrangement links TRBV4-1 to TRBJ1-2; a possible D gene is TRBD1 (5 bases). Trimming left V 4 bases short and J 5 bases short, with 14 bases between. The CDR3 sequence is 14 residues long. The germline V gene has CDR1 MGHRA and CDR2 YSYEKL. CDR3 region: CASSLTSAGYGYTF. For the CDR3, the DNA is TGCGCCAGCAGCCTTACCTCCGCAGGGTATGGCTACACCTTC.

This sequence joins TRBV9 and TRBJ2-5; the match to TRBD2 covers 8 bases. Germline V gene lookup returns CDR1 SGDLS and CDR2 YYNGEE. The CDR3 loop spans 14 amino acids. V shed 2 bases and J 4 bases; nucleotides not matched to a gene: 4. Here the CDR3 reads CASSVSGSGETQYF. CDR3 DNA sequence: TGTGCCAGCAGCGTCAGCGGGAGTGGAGAGACCCAGTACTTC. Variable domain in full (rest from reference TRBV9 and TRBJ2-5): DSGVTQTPKHLITATGQRVTLRCSPRSGDLSVYWYQQSLDQGLQFLIQYYNGEERAKGNILERFSAQQFPDLHSELNLSSLELGDSALYFCASSVSGSGETQYFGPGTRLLVL.

The rearrangement links TRBV7-9 to TRBJ2-1, with D perhaps TRBD2 (6 bases). The CDR3 consists of 11 residues. Germline CDR1 and CDR2: SEHNR and FQNEAQ (reference sequence). Trimming took off 5 bases at V and 12 bases at J, with 11 bases between the two ends. The CDR3 protein is CASSRDLAQFF. DNA for the CDR3: TGTGCCAGCAGCCGGGACTTGGCGCAGTTCTTC.

CDR3 sequence (DNA): TGTGCCAGCAGCCGGAACACCGGGGAGCTGTTTTTT. It is translated as CASSRNTGELFF. The chain combines TRBV7-9 with TRBJ2-2; D is uncertain. Germline CDR1 and CDR2: SEHNR and FQNEAQ (reference sequence). V was shortened by 5 bases and J by 1 base, with 2 bases between the two germline ends. There are 12 residues in the CDR3.

The chain links TRBV2 to TRBJ2-1; 12 bases agree with TRBD2. V lost 2 bases, J lost 5 bases, and 1 base stayed unmatched. CDR1 and CDR2 (germline): SNHLY, FYNNEI. The CDR3 has 15 amino acids. The CDR3: CASSERTSGNNEQFF. CDR3 DNA: TGTGCCAGCAGTGAACGGACTAGCGGGAACAATGAGCAGTTCTTC.

There are a few counts of this clone. This chain uses TRBV13 with TRBJ1-2; 9 nucleotides agree with TRBD1. Germline assignment: CDR1 PRHDT and CDR2 FYEKMQ (reference sequence). CDR3 size: 13 residues. V was pared by 6 bases and J by 4 bases, with 3 bases of the junction left unmatched. CDR3 in amino acids: CASRETGGYGYTF. The CDR3 region has the DNA TGTGCCAGCAGGGAGACAGGGGGCTATGGCTACACCTTC.